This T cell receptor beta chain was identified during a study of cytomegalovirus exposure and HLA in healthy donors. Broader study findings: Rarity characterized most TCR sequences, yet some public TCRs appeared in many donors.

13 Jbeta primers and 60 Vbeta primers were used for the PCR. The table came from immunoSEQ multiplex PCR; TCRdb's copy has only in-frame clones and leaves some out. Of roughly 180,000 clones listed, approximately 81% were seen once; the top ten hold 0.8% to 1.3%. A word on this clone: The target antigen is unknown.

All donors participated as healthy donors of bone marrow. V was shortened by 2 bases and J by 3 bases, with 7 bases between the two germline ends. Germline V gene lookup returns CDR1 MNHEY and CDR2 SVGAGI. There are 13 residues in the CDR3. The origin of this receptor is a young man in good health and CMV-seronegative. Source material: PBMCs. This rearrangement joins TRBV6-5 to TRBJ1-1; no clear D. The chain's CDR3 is CASSYGGYTEAFF. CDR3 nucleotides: TGTGCCAGCAGTTACGGAGGATACACTGAAGCTTTCTTT.